Each of the 2 T cell receptor beta chains below was sequenced from the same sample in a study of T cells in Graves' hyperthyroidism and ophthalmopathy. The TCR beta CDR3 regions underwent amplification using RNA transcripts as the source. Primed by the HTBI set, a first-round RT-PCR was run on the TCR CDR3. Using its own MiXCR run on the multiplex PCR reads, TCRdb lists one record per CDR3 protein. Here the sample spans about 600,000 distinct CDR3 sequences, approximately 15% being singletons. Specimen: blood. The receptors derive from a woman between 40 and 50 years old with Graves' ophthalmopathy.

This clonotype was picked up many times. The gene calls are TRBV20-1 and TRBJ2-7; D may match TRBD1 or TRBD2 (5 bases each). The V gene lost 5 bases and the J gene lost 2 bases, with 13 bases spanning the gap. The CDR3 has 13 amino acids. Germline loops: CDR1 DFQATT, CDR2 SNEGSKA (reference sequence). The DNA of the CDR3 is TGCAGTGCTGACCGGGACGAGCCCTACGAGCAGTACTTC. It yields the protein CSADRDEPYEQYF.

J is TRBJ1-5 and V is TRBV3-1, with no clear D. Germline CDR1 and CDR2: LGHDT and YNNKEL (reference sequence). There are 15 residues in the CDR3. Trimming took 1 base from V and 6 from J, leaving 13 bases between them. As DNA, the CDR3 is TGTGCCAGCAGCCAAGGTCCTAACGCTGGTCAGCCCCAGCATTTT. Translated: CASSQGPNAGQPQHF.